Shown below are 23 T cell receptor beta chains from a single sample sequenced in a study of cytomegalovirus exposure and HLA in healthy donors. The study ran its PCR with 60 Vbeta and 13 Jbeta primers. The table came from immunoSEQ multiplex PCR; TCRdb's copy has only in-frame clones and leaves some out. Counted here are over 200,000 clones, more than 60% occurring once; the ten biggest clones make up around 2.9%. The sequenced sample was PBMCs. All receptors come from a woman aged 55 to 70 in good health and CMV-seropositive.

The chain couples TRBV11-2 to TRBJ2-5, with D maybe TRBD1 (6 bases). CDR3 length: 13 residues. Per the germline V gene, CDR1 is SGHAT and CDR2 is FQNNGV. The V end was cut by 7 bases, the J end by 5 bases, with 14 bases between. DNA of the CDR3: TGTGCCAGCACCAGAGACAGGCCGGAGACCCAGTACTTC. It is translated as CASTRDRPETQYF.

The chain uses TRBV6-6 and TRBJ2-3; TRBD2 aligns across 7 bases. Germline-derived CDR1 and CDR2 are MNHNY and SVGAGI (reference sequence). V was pared by 0 bases and J by 6 bases, with 3 bases of the junction left unmatched. CDR3 length equals 14 residues. In DNA form, the CDR3 reads TGTGCCAGCAGTTACTCGACCGGGGGGGATACGCAGTATTTT. This encodes CASSYSTGGDTQYF.

The CDR3 reads CASSPVSLSSYNEQFF. The CDR3 bases are TGTGCCAGCAGCCCTGTGAGTTTGAGCTCCTACAATGAGCAGTTCTTC. The gene calls are TRBV5-8 and TRBJ2-1, with no clear D. The V end lost 4 bases, the J end lost 0 bases, and 14 bases lay between the germline ends. Per the germline V gene, CDR1 is SGHTS and CDR2 is YDEGEE. The CDR3 covers 16 residues.

The V and J genes are TRBV19 and TRBJ1-4, with D possibly TRBD1 on 5 matching bases. V lost 5 bases to trimming and J lost 7 bases, with 20 bases between them. Germline V gene sequence: CDR1 LNHDA, CDR2 SQIVND (reference sequence). This CDR3 is built from 16 residues. CDR3 residues: CASSVDGTPTGEKLFF. CDR3 nucleotides: TGTGCCAGTAGTGTGGATGGGACTCCGACGGGTGAAAAACTGTTTTTT.

The chain is built from TRBV19 and TRBJ2-5; 13 bases are shared with TRBD2. Germline values: CDR1 LNHDA, CDR2 SQIVND (reference sequence). This CDR3 has 15 amino acids. J gave up 5 bases and V 5 bases, and 5 bases lay outside the gene matches. CDR3 DNA: TGTGCCAGTAGTGGACTAGCGGGAGTCGTGGAGACCCAGTACTTC. Its translation: CASSGLAGVVETQYF.

The chain uses TRBV7-2 and TRBJ1-2, with a tentative D call TRBD1 (6 bases). CDR3 length: 15 amino acids. CDR1 is SGHTA, CDR2 FQGNSA, per germline. Trimming shortened V by 5 bases and J by 5 bases, and 18 bases separated the two germline ends. The CDR3: CASSTFPTGGYGYTF. For the CDR3, the DNA is TGTGCCAGCAGCACCTTCCCGACAGGAGGATATGGCTACACCTTC.

The rearrangement uses TRBV30 and TRBJ2-2; tentative D call: TRBD2 (5 bases). V was shortened by 4 bases and J by 6 bases, with 15 bases between the two germline ends. CDR1 and CDR2 from the germline V gene are GTSNPN and SVGIG (reference sequence). CDR3 length equals 14 residues. Here the CDR3 DNA reads TGTGCCTGGAAGGGAGCGGTGGCGGCCGGGGAGCTGTTTTTT. Its protein product is CAWKGAVAAGELFF.

The rearrangement links TRBV10-2 to TRBJ2-2, with D uncertain. The CDR3 contains 13 residues. Trimming took off 8 bases at V and 7 bases at J, with 14 bases between the two ends. The V gene's germline CDR1 is WSHSY and CDR2 SAAADI. CDR3 sequence reads: CASAKTGVGELFF. The CDR3 DNA sequence: TGCGCCAGCGCCAAGACTGGTGTCGGGGAGCTGTTTTTT.

This rearrangement joins TRBV27 to TRBJ2-1; TRBD2 matches 7 bases. From germline, CDR1 is MNHEY and CDR2 SMNVEV (reference sequence). The CDR3 extends over 15 amino acids. After removal of 3 bases from V and 5 bases from J, the junction contained 7 bases not matched to a gene. DNA for the CDR3: TGTGCCAGCAGTTTGAGGCTAGCGGTCAACAATGAGCAGTTCTTC. It specifies CASSLRLAVNNEQFF.

This sequence joins TRBV18 and TRBJ1-4; D is uncertain. The V gene lost 3 bases and the J gene lost 7 bases, with 12 bases spanning the gap. Germline V lookup: CDR1 KGHSH, CDR2 LQKENI. The CDR3 covers 14 residues. The chain's CDR3 is CASSPYGATEKLFF. Written as DNA, the CDR3 is TGTGCCAGCTCACCGTATGGAGCAACTGAAAAACTGTTTTTT.

This clone was detected once. This chain uses TRBV27 with TRBJ1-2, with a possible D match to TRBD1 (6 bases). Trimming cost V 8 bases and J 6 bases, with 10 bases left between them. The CDR3 totals 11 residues. CDR1 and CDR2 (germline): MNHEY, SMNVEV (reference sequence). The CDR3 region is CASHRADGYTF. The CDR3 bases are TGTGCCAGCCACAGGGCGGATGGCTACACCTTC.

The chain recombines TRBV4-2 with TRBJ2-5, with a possible D match to TRBD2 (6 bases). The V gene lost 4 bases and the J gene lost 1 base, with 13 bases spanning the gap. This CDR3 has 15 residues. CDR1 and CDR2 from the germline V gene are LGHNA and YNFKEQ. The CDR3 protein is CASSLNRDFQETQYF. In DNA, the CDR3 is TGTGCCAGCAGCCTAAACCGGGACTTCCAAGAGACCCAGTACTTC.

Turning to this clone: Within the sample, other DNA sequences also encode this same CDR3. The genes are TRBV19 and TRBJ1-2; tentative D call: TRBD1 (5 bases). V was pared by 2 bases and J by 5 bases, with 12 bases between. This CDR3 contains 14 residues. Germline V gene data show CDR1 as LNHDA and CDR2 as SQIVND (reference sequence). CDR3 amino acids: CASSILGDLYGYTF. The CDR3 DNA reads TGTGCCAGTAGTATACTGGGGGACTTATATGGCTACACCTTC.

The chain uses TRBV5-4 and TRBJ2-2, with 7 positions matching TRBD1. The J segment lost 3 bases and the V segment lost 2 bases, leaving 1 base of the junction unmatched. Germline-derived CDR1 and CDR2 are SGHNT and YYREEE (reference sequence). The CDR3 is 14 amino acids. This CDR3 is CASSLDRDTGELFF. CDR3 nucleotides: TGTGCCAGCAGCTTAGACAGGGACACCGGGGAGCTGTTTTTT.

The chain uses TRBV2 and TRBJ2-3; TRBD1 matches at 10 bases. The J segment lost 3 bases and the V segment lost 6 bases, leaving 6 bases of the junction unmatched. Germline-derived CDR1 and CDR2 are SNHLY and FYNNEI. The CDR3 is made up of 15 amino acids. The CDR3 region has the DNA TGTGCCAGCAGGGGACAGGGGCTTATGACAGATACGCAGTATTTT. Amino acids: CASRGQGLMTDTQYF.

This clone has only a few counts. This chain connects TRBV10-3 to TRBJ2-2; no definite D call. The V gene's germline CDR1 is ENHRY and CDR2 SYGVKD. Trimming took 4 bases from V and 2 from J, leaving 11 bases between them. The CDR3 is made up of 15 amino acids. In DNA, the CDR3 is TGTGCCATCAGTGGGAAAACTATTAACACCGGGGAGCTGTTTTTT. This sequence encodes CAISGKTINTGELFF.

V and J are TRBV5-1 and TRBJ2-1, with TRBD2 as a possible D gene (5 bases). Looked up from germline, CDR1 is SGHRS and CDR2 is YFSETQ. Deletions cut 1 base from V and 4 bases from J, with 12 bases between. The CDR3 is made up of 15 amino acids. The chain's CDR3 is CASSLTWTEYNEQFF. Written as DNA, the CDR3 is TGCGCCAGCAGCTTGACTTGGACTGAATACAATGAGCAGTTCTTC. Looking up the rest from reference TRBV5-1 and TRBJ2-1 gives the full variable domain: KAGVTQTPRYLIKTRGQQVTLSCSPISGHRSVSWYQQTPGQGLQFLFEYFSETQRNKGNFPGRFSGRQFSNSRSEMNVSTLELGDSALYLCASSLTWTEYNEQFFGPGTRLTVL.

This chain joins TRBV18 and TRBJ1-2; 9 bases are shared with TRBD1. The CDR3 runs 16 residues. V trimming: 3 bases; J trimming: 1 base; junction bases outside the gene matches: 6. Germline V CDR1 and CDR2: KGHSH, LQKENI. CDR3: CASSPGQGLFNYGYTF. The CDR3 DNA sequence: TGTGCCAGCTCACCCGGACAGGGGCTTTTTAACTATGGCTACACCTTC.

The gene calls are TRBV9 and TRBJ2-1; no clear D. The CDR3 covers 17 residues. Trimming removed 4 bases from V and 1 base from J, with 18 bases in between. The germline V gene encodes CDR1 SGDLS and CDR2 YYNGEE. This CDR3 is CASSPLKAVESYNEQFF. CDR3 in DNA: TGTGCCAGCAGCCCCCTGAAGGCGGTAGAGTCCTACAATGAGCAGTTCTTC.

The V call is TRBV6-5, the J call TRBJ2-7; a possible D gene is TRBD2 (5 bases). CDR3 length equals 13 residues. Deletions cut 6 bases from V and 7 bases from J, with 16 bases between. CDR1 MNHEY and CDR2 SVGAGI come from the germline V gene. The CDR3 reads CASRNDGVGEQYF. CDR3 in DNA: TGTGCCAGCAGAAACGACGGGGTAGGGGAGCAGTACTTC.

V gene TRBV7-2 combines with J gene TRBJ2-5; 7 bases are a match to TRBD1. The germline gives CDR1 SGHTA, CDR2 FQGNSA. This CDR3 has 14 amino acids. Germline trimming cut 4 bases from V and 3 bases from J; bases unmatched to any gene: 5. CDR3 in DNA: TGTGCCAGCAGCTCCCAGACAGGGAAAGAGACCCAGTACTTC. It specifies CASSSQTGKETQYF. The full variable domain, with the rest looked up from reference TRBV7-2 and TRBJ2-5, is GAGVSQSPSNKVTEKGKDVELRCDPISGHTALYWYRQSLGQGLEFLIYFQGNSAPDKSGLPSDRFSAERTGGSVSTLTIQRTQQEDSAVYLCASSSQTGKETQYFGPGTRLLVL.

This clone was found a few times. The V gene is TRBV14, the J gene TRBJ1-1; D is perhaps TRBD1 (5 bases). CDR1 is SGHDN, CDR2 FVKESK, per germline. The CDR3 has 14 amino acids. V shed 4 bases and J shed 7 bases, with 16 bases lying between them. CDR3 sequence reads: CASSRGDGSSEAFF. CDR3 coding DNA: TGTGCCAGCAGCCGAGGGGACGGGAGTAGTGAAGCTTTCTTT.

The V gene is TRBV10-3, the J gene TRBJ1-5; D possibly corresponds to TRBD1 (5 bases). Trimming cost V 2 bases and J 4 bases, with 9 bases left between them. The CDR3 has 14 amino acids. Per germline, CDR1 ENHRY and CDR2 SYGVKD. The CDR3 here is CAISENRRNQPQHF. CDR3 sequence (DNA): TGTGCCATCAGTGAGAACAGGCGGAATCAGCCCCAGCATTTT.